Listed here are 28 T cell receptor beta chains from one sample, sequenced in a study of T cell responses to AZD1222 COVID-19 vaccine. Some clones are missing from TCRdb's copy, which holds only in-frame ones; the method was immunoSEQ multiplex PCR. The sample shows 84,000 or so clones, 75% to 90% of them seen only once. This material consisted of peripheral blood, taken on day 0 of AZD1222 vaccination. These receptors came from an adult in good health.

CDR3 coding DNA: TGTGCCAGCAGCTTAGCGACTAGGGGACTAGCAGGAAACAATGAGCAGTTCTTC. As protein: CASSLATRGLAGNNEQFF. The chain uses TRBV7-6 and TRBJ2-1; 9 bases are shared with TRBD2. The CDR3 sequence is 18 residues long. After removal of 0 bases from V and 5 bases from J, the junction contained 11 bases not matched to a gene. Per germline, CDR1 SGHVS and CDR2 FNYEAQ.

The chain links TRBV2 to TRBJ2-1, with TRBD2 matching over 15 bases. The J segment lost 8 bases and the V segment lost 1 base, leaving 6 bases of the junction unmatched. This CDR3 contains 17 residues. Looked up from germline, CDR1 is SNHLY and CDR2 is FYNNEI. In DNA form, the CDR3 reads TGTGCCAGCAGTGAAGTTCGGACTAGCGGGAGGGGCTATGAGCAGTTCTTC. As protein: CASSEVRTSGRGYEQFF.

This rearrangement joins TRBV7-6 to TRBJ2-7; D is perhaps TRBD2 (6 bases). This CDR3 has 15 residues. Trimming cost V 4 bases and J 2 bases, with 15 bases left between them. Per the germline V gene, CDR1 is SGHVS and CDR2 is FNYEAQ. The CDR3 loop reads CASSSGLGMTYEQYF. CDR3 DNA: TGTGCCAGCAGCTCGGGACTGGGGATGACCTACGAGCAGTACTTC.

This clone occurred a few times. The chain couples TRBV10-3 to TRBJ1-3; 8 bases are shared with TRBD1. The CDR3 has 15 amino acids. With V trimmed by 3 bases and J by 3 bases, 4 bases remained unmatched. CDR1 and CDR2 (germline): ENHRY, SYGVKD. In DNA form, the CDR3 reads TGTGCCATCAGTGACACAGGACAGGGTGGAAACACCATATATTTT. It encodes CAISDTGQGGNTIYF.

The V gene is TRBV3-1 (or the pseudogene TRBV3-2), the J gene TRBJ2-1; a possible D gene is TRBD2 (7 bases). Germline V gene data show CDR1 as LGHDT and CDR2 as YNNKEL (reference sequence). Trimming removed 8 bases from V and 4 bases from J, with 18 bases in between. The CDR3 has 15 amino acids. The CDR3 loop is CASSTRGATYNEQFF. The CDR3 DNA sequence: TGTGCCAGCTCTACCCGGGGGGCGACTTACAATGAGCAGTTCTTC.

The DNA for the CDR3 is TGTGCCAGCAGTGAACGGGAGGGCCGTGGCAATGAGCAGTTCTTC. Encoded protein: CASSEREGRGNEQFF. The J gene is TRBJ2-1, the V gene TRBV25-1; 8 nucleotides match TRBD2. V was pared by 2 bases and J by 6 bases, with 6 bases of the junction left unmatched. The CDR3 consists of 15 residues. Germline CDR1 and CDR2: MGHDK and SYGVNS. The variable domain in full, with the rest retrieved from reference TRBV25-1 and TRBJ2-1, is EADIYQTPRYLVIGTGKKITLECSQTMGHDKMYWYQQDPGMELHLIHYSYGVNSTEKGDLSSESTVSRIRTEHFPLTLESARPSHTSQYLCASSEREGRGNEQFFGPGTRLTVL.

This chain links TRBV12-1 with TRBJ1-2; the table names TRBD1, a call not compared with the DNA. TRBV12-1 is described as a pseudogene. The CDR3 length is 16 residues. CDR3 coding DNA: TGTGCCAGCAGCGGCCTGGACAGGCTGGGGTGCTATGGCTACACCTTC. Its protein product is CASSGLDRLGCYGYTF.

This clone occurred once. The chain links TRBV28 to TRBJ1-2; no reliable D call. Per the germline V gene, CDR1 is MDHEN and CDR2 is SYDVKM. The CDR3 spans 14 residues. With 5 bases removed from V and 2 bases from J, the gap between germline ends came to 12 bases. The CDR3 is CASSRRWANYGYTF. CDR3 coding DNA: TGTGCCAGCAGTCGCCGGTGGGCCAACTATGGCTACACCTTC.

This clone has a handful of counts. V usage is TRBV6-5 and J usage is TRBJ2-2; no clear D gene. Germline CDR1 and CDR2: MNHEY and SVGAGI. CDR3 size: 15 residues. Deletions cut 3 bases from V and 2 bases from J, with 10 bases between. The CDR3 nucleotides read TGTGCCAGCAGTTATCGAGAGGTTAACACCGGGGAGCTGTTTTTT. The encoded protein is CASSYREVNTGELFF.

V gene TRBV5-1 combines with J gene TRBJ1-5; tentatively, D is TRBD1 (5 bases). Germline V CDR1 and CDR2: SGHRS, YFSETQ. The V end lost 3 bases, the J end lost 5 bases, and 12 bases lay between the germline ends. This CDR3 is 14 amino acids long. The CDR3 nucleotides are TGCGCCAGCAGCTGGGGGGGTTTGGATCAGCCCCAGCATTTT. Translating it yields CASSWGGLDQPQHF.

The chain uses TRBV19 and TRBJ1-5, with a possible D match to TRBD1 (5 bases). Germline V gene data show CDR1 as LNHDA and CDR2 as SQIVND (reference sequence). The CDR3 length is 16 residues. V lost 7 bases and J lost 6, with 22 bases in between. CDR3 in DNA: TGTGCCAGTACTCCCCTCCGGCAGGGTAGGAGTCAGCCCCAGCATTTT. Protein product: CASTPLRQGRSQPQHF. The full variable domain, rest sourced from reference TRBV19 and TRBJ1-5, is DGGITQSPKYLFRKEGQNVTLSCEQNLNHDAMYWYRQDPGQGLRLIYYSQIVNDFQKGDIAEGYSVSREKKESFPLTVTSAQKNPTAFYLCASTPLRQGRSQPQHFGDGTRLSIL.

With respect to this clone: The junction and the germline gene differ at one end; a read error may be behind it. The gene calls are TRBV5-5 and TRBJ2-1; possibly TRBD1 for D (5 bases). The length of the CDR3 is 15 residues. Germline lookup yields CDR1 SGHKS and CDR2 YYEKEE (reference sequence). The CDR3 nucleotides read TGTGCCAGCAGCTTGACAGGCGACTCCTGCAATGAGCAGTTCTTC. Translated: CASSLTGDSCNEQFF.

CDR3 protein: CASSPAGGEASSGSRSYEQYF. CDR3 DNA sequence: TGTGCCAGCAGTCCCGCCGGGGGGGAAGCGTCTAGCGGGTCCCGCTCCTACGAGCAGTACTTC. The chain couples TRBV28 to TRBJ2-7, with 8 nucleotides matching TRBD2. Germline V gives CDR1 MDHEN, CDR2 SYDVKM. CDR3 length: 21 residues. The J segment lost 0 bases and the V segment lost 5 bases, leaving 24 bases of the junction unmatched.

A single count supports this clone. The chain joins TRBV10-2 to TRBJ1-2, with a possible D match to TRBD1 (5 bases). The CDR3 has 15 amino acids. The V gene lost 2 bases and the J gene lost 0 bases, with 10 bases spanning the gap. The germline V gene encodes CDR1 WSHSY and CDR2 SAAADI. CDR3 sequence: CASSEGQGANYGYTF. In DNA form, the CDR3 reads TGCGCCAGCAGTGAGGGGCAGGGTGCTAACTATGGCTACACCTTC.

This chain links TRBV11-2 with TRBJ2-2; 8 positions agree with TRBD2. This CDR3 has 16 amino acids. Germline V gene sequence: CDR1 SGHAT, CDR2 FQNNGV. Trimming removed 5 bases from V and 1 base from J; junction bases left unmatched: 6. This CDR3 reads CASSTLAGKNTGELFF. Written as DNA, the CDR3 is TGTGCCAGCAGCACATTAGCGGGAAAGAACACCGGGGAGCTGTTTTTT.

The genes are TRBV30 and TRBJ2-5, with 8 bases matching TRBD2. Germline V gene data show CDR1 as GTSNPN and CDR2 as SVGIG (reference sequence). The CDR3 runs 17 residues. The trim removed 0 bases at V and 5 bases at J, leaving 14 bases unmatched. CDR3 in amino acids: CAWSVGLLGRAMETQYF. For the CDR3, the DNA is TGTGCCTGGAGTGTAGGCCTCCTCGGGAGGGCCATGGAGACCCAGTACTTC.

The V call is TRBV3-1 (or the pseudogene TRBV3-2), the J call TRBJ2-7; D is possibly TRBD1 (6 bases). The CDR3 contains 13 residues. The germline CDR1 and CDR2 sequences are LGHDT and YNNKEL (reference sequence). Trimming took 2 bases from V and 6 from J, leaving 11 bases between them. The CDR3 spells CASSQKQGSEQYF. The CDR3 DNA is TGTGCCAGCAGCCAAAAACAGGGATCCGAGCAGTACTTC.

V gene TRBV14 combines with J gene TRBJ2-7; D not resolved. Germline CDR1 SGHDN, CDR2 FVKESK. The length of the CDR3 is 13 residues. V was shortened by 6 bases and J by 6 bases, with 15 bases between the two germline ends. CDR3 loop: CASSTYFTGEQYF. CDR3 nucleotide sequence: TGTGCCAGCAGTACCTACTTCACGGGCGAGCAGTACTTC.

The rearrangement uses TRBV27 and TRBJ2-3; no reliable D call. The germline V and J ends were trimmed by 0 bases and 0 bases, with 19 bases remaining between them. This CDR3 spans 19 amino acids. Per germline, CDR1 MNHEY and CDR2 SMNVEV (reference sequence). This CDR3 reads CASSLSITTPGPSTDTQYF. Here the CDR3 DNA reads TGTGCCAGCAGTTTATCGATTACAACCCCCGGACCTAGCACAGATACGCAGTATTTT.

The chain couples TRBV5-4 to TRBJ2-1, with 10 nucleotides matching TRBD2. Losses at the gene ends were 0 bases for V and 6 bases for J; bases not matched to a gene: 6. The CDR3 is made up of 16 amino acids. The germline CDR1 and CDR2 sequences are SGHNT and YYREEE (reference sequence). The DNA for the CDR3 is TGTGCCAGCAGCTTGGCTAGCGGGAGCGACAGCAATGAGCAGTTCTTC. Its protein product is CASSLASGSDSNEQFF.

V gene TRBV7-2 combines with J gene TRBJ2-5; D may be TRBD1 (5 bases). V was clipped by 1 base and J by 5 bases, with 11 bases between them. The CDR3 is 14 amino acids. Germline-derived CDR1 and CDR2 are SGHTA and FQGNSA. The CDR3 protein is CASSLVRQLETQYF. The CDR3 DNA reads as TGTGCCAGCAGCTTAGTTCGACAGCTGGAGACCCAGTACTTC.

This sequence joins TRBV6-6 and TRBJ2-7, with TRBD1 matching 8 bases. The germline V gene has CDR1 MNHNY and CDR2 SVGAGI (reference sequence). The CDR3 spans 15 residues. Trimming removed 6 bases from V and 4 bases from J; junction bases left unmatched: 11. The DNA for the CDR3 is TGTGCCAGCAGCCCAGGACAGGGAGGAATATACGAGCAGTACTTC. Its protein is CASSPGQGGIYEQYF.

CDR3 DNA sequence: TGCGCCAGCAGTCAATCGGGCAAACAGGGGTTGAGCTATGGCTACACCTTC. This sequence encodes CASSQSGKQGLSYGYTF. The chain is built from TRBV23-1 and TRBJ1-2; 7 bases line up with TRBD1. TRBV23-1 carries the ORF label, with uncertain function. The junction had 11 bases not matched to a gene; V was cut back by 0 bases and J by 4 bases. This CDR3 is built from 17 residues.

This sequence joins TRBV28 and TRBJ1-3, with TRBD1 identical over 7 bases. With V trimmed by 5 bases and J by 0 bases, 4 bases remained unmatched. Germline V lookup: CDR1 MDHEN, CDR2 SYDVKM. This CDR3 spans 15 amino acids. CDR3 sequence (DNA): TGTGCCAGCAGTCGGGACAGCAGCTCTGGAAACACCATATATTTT. Encoded protein: CASSRDSSSGNTIYF.

The CDR3 bases are TGTGCCAGCAGCTCGGGGGCCCGTTACAATGAGCAGTTCTTC. The encoded protein is CASSSGARYNEQFF. The V gene is TRBV7-9, the J gene TRBJ2-1, with D perhaps being TRBD1 or TRBD2 (6 bases each). Germline-derived CDR1 and CDR2 are SEHNR and FQNEAQ (reference sequence). The CDR3 totals 14 residues. Trimming shortened V by 4 bases and J by 4 bases, and 11 bases separated the two germline ends.

V is TRBV5-1 and J is TRBJ2-5; 10 bases align to TRBD2. The CDR3 loop spans 16 amino acids. The J segment lost 0 bases and the V segment lost 0 bases, leaving 2 bases of the junction unmatched. The germline V gene has CDR1 SGHRS and CDR2 YFSETQ. The CDR3 coding sequence is TGCGCCAGCAGCTTGGGGACTAGCGGAAACCAAGAGACCCAGTACTTC. This translates into CASSLGTSGNQETQYF.

The chain has TRBV30 and TRBJ2-3; D is unclear. CDR1 and CDR2 from the germline V gene are GTSNPN and SVGIG (reference sequence). Trimming pared 3 bases from V and 3 bases from J, leaving 7 bases between. The CDR3 sequence is 12 residues long. CDR3 sequence reads: CAWRTETDTQYF. CDR3 in DNA: TGTGCCTGGAGGACTGAAACAGATACGCAGTATTTT.

This chain joins TRBV28 and TRBJ1-2; D remains ambiguous. In germline, CDR1 is MDHEN, CDR2 SYDVKM. The CDR3 is 13 amino acids. Trimming left V 7 bases short and J 5 bases short, with 14 bases between. Here the CDR3 reads CASKPVRRYGYTF. CDR3 nucleotides: TGTGCCAGCAAGCCGGTAAGGAGGTATGGCTACACCTTC.